This section outlines one TCR beta chain sequence together with its context. Some clones are missing from TCRdb's copy, which holds only in-frame ones; the method was immunoSEQ multiplex PCR. The profile shows hundreds of thousands of clones, around 93% of them singletons. The sample originates from a study of shared T cell receptors in the human thymus. The germline V and J ends were trimmed by 6 bases and 4 bases, with 22 bases remaining between them. The CDR3 runs 17 residues. Germline CDR1 LNHDA, CDR2 SQIVND (reference sequence). Sequenced: thymocytes. The receptor was derived from a human donor. The V and J genes are TRBV19 and TRBJ1-3; weak D call: TRBD1 (6 bases). This CDR3 is CASRGGDLPHEGNTIYF. CDR3 DNA: TGTGCCAGTAGAGGGGGGGACCTACCCCATGAGGGAAACACCATATATTTT.